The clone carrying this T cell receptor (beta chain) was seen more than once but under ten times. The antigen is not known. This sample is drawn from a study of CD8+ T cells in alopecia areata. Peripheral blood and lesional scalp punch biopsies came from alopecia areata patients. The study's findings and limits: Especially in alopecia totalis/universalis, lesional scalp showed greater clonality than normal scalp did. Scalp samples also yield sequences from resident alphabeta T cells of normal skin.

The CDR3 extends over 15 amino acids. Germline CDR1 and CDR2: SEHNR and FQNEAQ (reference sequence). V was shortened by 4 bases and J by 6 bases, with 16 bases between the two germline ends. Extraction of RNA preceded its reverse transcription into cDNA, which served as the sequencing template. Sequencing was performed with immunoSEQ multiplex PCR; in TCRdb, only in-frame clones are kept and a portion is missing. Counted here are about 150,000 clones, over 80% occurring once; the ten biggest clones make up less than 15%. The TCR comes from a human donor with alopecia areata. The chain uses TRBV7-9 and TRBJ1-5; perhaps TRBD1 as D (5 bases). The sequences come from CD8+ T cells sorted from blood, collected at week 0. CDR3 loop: CASSSEGRAGQPQHF. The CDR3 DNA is TGTGCCAGCAGCTCGGAGGGCAGGGCCGGTCAGCCCCAGCATTTT. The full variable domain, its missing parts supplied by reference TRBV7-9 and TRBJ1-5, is DTGVSQNPRHKITKRGQNVTFRCDPISEHNRLYWYRQTLGQGPEFLTYFQNEAQLEKSRLLSDRFSAERPKGSFSTLEIQRTEQGDSAMYLCASSSEGRAGQPQHFGDGTRLSIL.